The T cell receptor beta chain described here comes from a study of response to subunit inactivated influenza vaccine. TCRdb used MiXCR to reprocess the RT-PCR reads, holding one entry per CDR3 protein. The sample includes about 780,000 distinct CDR3 sequences, under 20% seen only once; the top ten take 11%. Germline CDR1 reads SGHKS; CDR2 reads YYEKEE (reference sequence). Between the trimmed V and J ends, which lost 1 base and 0 bases, there was a span of 14 bases. The CDR3 has 16 residues. Study outcomes and limitations: Every seasonal influenza vaccination brings in few new T cells, the authors suggested.

This clonotype was detected many times. Its antigen is not known. This specimen was PBMCs from blood, taken roughly 5 days after vaccination. The origin of this receptor is a man between 50 and 59 years old who received an inactivated influenza vaccine. The chain has TRBV5-5 and TRBJ2-7; D gene ambiguous. This chain's CDR3 is CASSLSRNRISYEQYF. The CDR3 bases are TGTGCCAGCAGCTTGAGTCGTAACCGGATCTCCTACGAGCAGTACTTC.